The TCR beta chain described here comes from a study of blood T cell repertoires in COVID-19. Original processing notes: The authors estimated nucleated cell counts from reference gene primer amplification. Some clones are missing from TCRdb's copy, which holds only in-frame ones; the method was immunoSEQ multiplex PCR. V, J and clone size derive from that table, while D and trimming were established from the DNA sequence. The table has around 230,000 clones, around 90% seen once; the top ten hold about a tenth. Cohort allocation depended upon clinical history that participants reported. The CDR3 spans 14 residues. From germline, CDR1 is GTSNPN and CDR2 SVGIG (reference sequence). With 1 base clipped from V and 5 bases from J, the junction kept 8 bases outside the gene matches.

The rearrangement uses TRBV30 and TRBJ2-7, with TRBD1 matching 7 bases. This TCR was recovered from a man aged 18 to 30 with acute COVID-19. Sequenced input: PBMCs or T cells enriched from blood (not recorded which). CDR3 coding DNA: TGTGCCTGGAGTGCTGAAGGGGGCTTCAACGAGCAGTACTTC. It translates to CAWSAEGGFNEQYF.